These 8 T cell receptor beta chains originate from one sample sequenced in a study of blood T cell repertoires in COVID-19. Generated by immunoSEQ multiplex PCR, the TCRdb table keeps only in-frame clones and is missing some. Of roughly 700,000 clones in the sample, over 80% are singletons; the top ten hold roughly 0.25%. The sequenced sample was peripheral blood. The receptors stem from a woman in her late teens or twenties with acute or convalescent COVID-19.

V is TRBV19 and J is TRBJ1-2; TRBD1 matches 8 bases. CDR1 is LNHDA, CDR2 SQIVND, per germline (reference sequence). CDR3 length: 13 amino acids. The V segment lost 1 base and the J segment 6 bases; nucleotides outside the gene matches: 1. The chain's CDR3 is CASSIARGHGYTF. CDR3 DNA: TGTGCCAGTAGTATAGCCAGGGGGCATGGCTACACCTTC.

The DNA of the CDR3 is TGTGCCTGGAGTGGGGACAGGGGGCAGATTGAGCAGTTCTTC. It translates to CAWSGDRGQIEQFF. V and J are TRBV30 and TRBJ2-1; 12 nucleotides line up with TRBD1. CDR1 is GTSNPN and CDR2 is SVGIG in the germline V gene (reference sequence). The CDR3 has 14 amino acids. J gave up 9 bases and V 1 base, and 4 bases lay outside the gene matches.

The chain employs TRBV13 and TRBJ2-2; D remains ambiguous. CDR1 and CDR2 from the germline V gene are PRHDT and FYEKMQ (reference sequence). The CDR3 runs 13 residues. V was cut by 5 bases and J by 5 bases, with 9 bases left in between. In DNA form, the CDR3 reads TGTGCCAGCAGCCTCTTAAATACCGGGGAGCTGTTTTTT. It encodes CASSLLNTGELFF. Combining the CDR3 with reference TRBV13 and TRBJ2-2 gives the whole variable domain AAGVIQSPRHLIKEKRETATLKCYPIPRHDTVYWYQQGPGQDPQFLISFYEKMQSDKGSIPDRFSAQQFSDYHSELNMSSLELGDSALYFCASSLLNTGELFFGEGSRLTVL.

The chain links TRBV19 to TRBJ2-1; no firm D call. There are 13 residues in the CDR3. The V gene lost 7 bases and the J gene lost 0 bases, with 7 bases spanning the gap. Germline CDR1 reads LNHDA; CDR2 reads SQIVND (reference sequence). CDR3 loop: CASTAGSYNEQFF. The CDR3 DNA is TGTGCCAGTACCGCAGGCTCCTACAATGAGCAGTTCTTC. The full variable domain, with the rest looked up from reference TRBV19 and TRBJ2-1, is DGGITQSPKYLFRKEGQNVTLSCEQNLNHDAMYWYRQDPGQGLRLIYYSQIVNDFQKGDIAEGYSVSREKKESFPLTVTSAQKNPTAFYLCASTAGSYNEQFFGPGTRLTVL.

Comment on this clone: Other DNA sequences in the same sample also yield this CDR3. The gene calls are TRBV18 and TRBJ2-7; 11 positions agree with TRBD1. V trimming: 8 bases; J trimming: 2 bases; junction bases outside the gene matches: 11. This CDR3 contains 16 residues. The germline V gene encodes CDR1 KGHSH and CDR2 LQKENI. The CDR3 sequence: CASATGGTGGAYEQYF. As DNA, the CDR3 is TGTGCCAGCGCAACCGGCGGGACAGGGGGTGCCTACGAGCAGTACTTC.

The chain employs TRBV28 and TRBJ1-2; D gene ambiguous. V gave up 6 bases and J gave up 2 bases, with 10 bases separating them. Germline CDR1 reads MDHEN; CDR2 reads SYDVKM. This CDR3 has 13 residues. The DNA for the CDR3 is TGTGCCAGCAGGTACGACAAGAACTATGGCTACACCTTC. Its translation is CASRYDKNYGYTF.

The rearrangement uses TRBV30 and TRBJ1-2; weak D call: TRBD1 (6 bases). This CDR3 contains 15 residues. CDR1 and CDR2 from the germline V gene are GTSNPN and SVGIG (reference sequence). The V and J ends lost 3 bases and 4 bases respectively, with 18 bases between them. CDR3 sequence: CAWSRMRGAVYGYTF. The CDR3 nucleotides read TGTGCCTGGAGCCGGATGCGGGGGGCGGTCTATGGCTACACCTTC.

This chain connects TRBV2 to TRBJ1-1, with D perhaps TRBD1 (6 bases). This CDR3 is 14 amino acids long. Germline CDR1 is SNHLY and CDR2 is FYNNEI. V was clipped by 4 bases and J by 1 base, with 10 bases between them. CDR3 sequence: CASSARGSNTEAFF. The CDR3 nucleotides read TGTGCCAGCAGTGCGAGGGGGTCGAACACTGAAGCTTTCTTT.